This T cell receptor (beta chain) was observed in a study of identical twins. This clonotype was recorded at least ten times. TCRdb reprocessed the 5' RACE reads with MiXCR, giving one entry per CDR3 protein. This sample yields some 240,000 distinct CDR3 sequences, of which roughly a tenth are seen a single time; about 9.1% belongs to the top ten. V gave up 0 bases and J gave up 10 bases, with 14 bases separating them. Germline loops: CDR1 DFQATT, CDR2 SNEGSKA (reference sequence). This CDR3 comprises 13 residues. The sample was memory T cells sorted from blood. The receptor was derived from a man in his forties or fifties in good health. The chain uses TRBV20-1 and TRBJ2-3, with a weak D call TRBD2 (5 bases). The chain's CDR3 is CSARDPRRGSQYF. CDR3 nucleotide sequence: TGCAGTGCTAGAGACCCCCGCCGGGGTTCGCAGTATTTT.